This TCR beta chain was observed in a study of T cell repertoires in cytomegalovirus infection. Turning to the study itself: Public TCR beta signatures provided an indication of both CMV infection and a matching HLA type.

Unmatched junction bases numbered 15, after V lost 6 bases and J lost 0 bases. Germline V gene lookup returns CDR1 SGHVS and CDR2 FQNEAQ. The CDR3 is made up of 20 amino acids. TCRdb processed the reads anew with MiXCR; each CDR3 protein has one entry. There are roughly 220,000 distinct CDR3 sequences in the sample; around 40% occur only once, and 59% lies in the top ten. As to this clonotype: Its antigen is unidentified.

This sequence was found in a human donor in good health (CMV status not recorded). Some clones in this sample may be carry-over from other donors' samples. The chain has TRBV7-8 and TRBJ2-2; 11 bases are shared with TRBD2. The sequenced sample was CD8+ T cells from cultured PBMCs, obtained from culture after CMV antigen stimulation. The CDR3 spells CASRRGGIAGGPPNTGELFF. The CDR3 nucleotides are TGTGCCAGCAGGCGGGGGGGGATAGCGGGAGGGCCCCCGAACACCGGGGAGCTGTTTTTT.